The 13 T cell receptor beta chains given below trace back to one sample, sequenced in a study of blood T cell repertoires in COVID-19. Profiling relied on immunoSEQ multiplex PCR, and the TCRdb table lists in-frame clones only, not all of them. The sample holds 250,000 to 400,000 clones, more than 75% seen once. What was sequenced was peripheral blood. These receptors were collected from a man aged 45-60 years with active or convalescent COVID-19.

The rearrangement links TRBV4-3 to TRBJ1-5; TRBD1 might be the D (5 bases). From germline, CDR1 is LGHNA and CDR2 YSLEER. There are 17 residues in the CDR3. V shed 0 bases and J shed 2 bases, with 14 bases lying between them. The CDR3 protein is CASSQDSGIGGNQPQHF. In DNA form, the CDR3 reads TGCGCCAGCAGCCAAGATTCAGGGATAGGGGGCAATCAGCCCCAGCATTTT.

The chain employs TRBV20-1 and TRBJ2-4; no definite D call. CDR3 length equals 11 residues. Germline CDR1 and CDR2: DFQATT and SNEGSKA (reference sequence). V was shortened by 3 bases and J by 16 bases, with 16 bases between the two germline ends. This CDR3 is CSARVNFLSYF. CDR3 bases: TGCAGTGCTAGGGTGAACTTTCTAAGTTACTTC.

V usage is TRBV2 and J usage is TRBJ1-6; D perhaps matches TRBD1 (6 bases). There are 16 residues in the CDR3. V lost 7 bases, J lost 9 bases, and 22 bases lay in between. CDR1 is SNHLY, CDR2 FYNNEI, per germline. The chain's CDR3 is CASKKGEGDIGSPLHF. In DNA, the CDR3 is TGTGCCAGCAAAAAGGGGGAGGGGGACATTGGTTCACCCCTCCACTTT.

The V gene is TRBV12-5, the J gene TRBJ2-3, with 7 bases aligning to TRBD2. CDR3 length: 16 amino acids. CDR1 and CDR2 from the germline V gene are LGHNT and FRNRAP. V lost 1 base, J lost 0 bases, and 4 bases stayed unmatched. Written as DNA, the CDR3 is TGTGCTAGTGGTTTGGCGAAAGCGGGGAGCACAGATACGCAGTATTTT. Its translation: CASGLAKAGSTDTQYF.

The chain is built from TRBV6-6 and TRBJ2-7, with D unclear. Germline CDR1 reads MNHNY; CDR2 reads SVGAGI (reference sequence). V was trimmed by 2 bases and J by 1 base, leaving 6 bases between them. This CDR3 has 13 amino acids. In DNA, the CDR3 is TGTGCCAGCAGTTACGATCAGTCCTACGAGCAGTACTTC. Protein: CASSYDQSYEQYF.

V and J are TRBV4-3 and TRBJ2-5; TRBD1 matches at 10 bases. V shed 2 bases and J 5 bases; nucleotides not matched to a gene: 11. Germline V CDR1 and CDR2: LGHNA, YSLEER. The CDR3 is 17 amino acids. CDR3 sequence reads: CASSQPRGQGSRETQYF. CDR3 DNA sequence: TGCGCCAGCAGCCAACCTCGGGGACAGGGGTCGCGGGAGACCCAGTACTTC.

This rearrangement joins TRBV2 to TRBJ2-3, with D tentatively TRBD2 (6 bases). V was cut by 6 bases and J by 6 bases, with 16 bases left in between. Germline CDR1 reads SNHLY; CDR2 reads FYNNEI. CDR3 size: 14 residues. CDR3 region: CASSGTFGQDTQYF. CDR3 nucleotides: TGTGCCAGCAGCGGGACTTTTGGTCAGGATACGCAGTATTTT.

This clone was observed a few times. The chain joins TRBV6-2 or TRBV6-3 to TRBJ2-7; D gene ambiguous. The V and J ends lost 6 bases and 0 bases respectively, with 9 bases between them. The CDR3 has 13 residues. Germline V gene lookup returns CDR1 MNHEY and CDR2 SVGEGT. The CDR3 is CASSSTSSYEQYF. CDR3 DNA: TGTGCCAGCAGCTCCACCAGCTCCTACGAGCAGTACTTC.

This sequence joins TRBV28 and TRBJ1-5; TRBD1 is a possible D gene (5 bases). V lost 3 bases and J 3 bases, leaving 9 bases between the germline ends. Germline loops: CDR1 MDHEN, CDR2 SYDVKM. The CDR3 consists of 14 residues. Written as DNA, the CDR3 is TGTGCCAGCAGTTTGTACAGGACCAATCAGCCCCAGCATTTT. This codes for CASSLYRTNQPQHF.

J is TRBJ1-6 and V is TRBV2; TRBD1 matches at 8 bases. The germline CDR1 and CDR2 sequences are SNHLY and FYNNEI. V was pared by 4 bases and J by 8 bases, with 4 bases of the junction left unmatched. The CDR3 totals 14 residues. CDR3 residues: CASSGRGRDSPLHF. The CDR3 nucleotides are TGTGCCAGCAGTGGCAGGGGGCGCGATTCACCCCTCCACTTT.

This chain uses TRBV6-5 with TRBJ2-7; 9 bases align to TRBD2. CDR3 length equals 15 residues. V gave up 6 bases and J gave up 0 bases; unmatched junction bases: 6. Germline lookup yields CDR1 MNHEY and CDR2 SVGAGI. The CDR3 here is CASRSGLASSYEQYF. The DNA of the CDR3 is TGTGCCAGCAGATCGGGACTAGCCAGCTCCTACGAGCAGTACTTC.

The V call is TRBV10-1, the J call TRBJ2-3; 7 positions agree with TRBD2. V lost 4 bases to trimming and J lost 5 bases; unmatched junction nucleotides: 9. In germline, CDR1 is WNHNN, CDR2 SYGVQD (reference sequence). The CDR3 sequence is 15 residues long. Here the CDR3 reads CASSGAGLRGDTQYF. In DNA, the CDR3 is TGCGCCAGCAGTGGAGCGGGACTGCGCGGAGATACGCAGTATTTT.

The chain joins TRBV5-8 to TRBJ1-6; D gene uncertain. V dropped 1 base and J dropped 10 bases, with 3 bases sitting between them. The germline gives CDR1 SGHTS, CDR2 YDEGEE. The CDR3 consists of 11 residues. CDR3 residues: CASSLQSPLHF. The CDR3, as DNA: TGTGCCAGCAGCTTGCAGTCACCCCTCCACTTT.